This TCR beta chain appears in the sequencing data of a study of cytomegalovirus exposure and HLA in healthy donors. Study-wide findings and caveats: Analyzed later, association rates of TCRs varied across HLA loci, with DRB1 most and HLA-C fewest.

CDR1 is SEHNR, CDR2 FQNEAQ, per germline (reference sequence). CDR3 length: 15 amino acids. Trimming at V came to 5 bases and at J to 10 bases, leaving 15 bases not matched to a gene. Worth noting for this clone: Its antigen is unidentified.

Vbeta (60) and Jbeta (13) primers were used in the PCR. Sequencing used immunoSEQ multiplex PCR; TCRdb keeps in-frame clones, though not all of them. Of roughly 150,000 clones listed, roughly 70% are singletons. The sequence was obtained from a woman between 18 and 30 years old in good health and CMV-seropositive. J is TRBJ1-1 and V is TRBV7-9; 8 nucleotides line up with TRBD1. The sequencing input was PBMCs. DNA of the CDR3: TGTGCCAGCAGCCAAGCAACAGGGGGGGCGAAGACAGCTTTCTTT. Amino acids: CASSQATGGAKTAFF.